This T cell receptor (beta chain) was recorded in a study of Tregs in tolerant kidney transplant recipients. Clones were read by immunoSEQ multiplex PCR, and TCRdb kept only the in-frame ones, dropping some. The sample contains tens of thousands of clones, roughly nine tenths of which appear only once. Findings and caveats of the study: Validation in larger populations is needed because few patients were studied.

Thawed PBMCs were FACS-sorted into unstimulated CD4+CD25+CD127- regulatory T cells, CD4+CD25- non-regulatory cells, CD4 and CD8 cells. Germline CDR1 reads MGHRA; CDR2 reads YSYEKL. The CDR3 has 15 amino acids. V was trimmed by 1 base and J by 1 base, leaving 10 bases between them. To note about this clone: Antigen specificity is unknown.

This chain connects TRBV4-1 to TRBJ1-1, with D tentatively TRBD1 (6 bases). Sequencing was performed on Tregs from blood. The sequence was collected from a human donor in good health. In DNA form, the CDR3 reads TGCGCCAGCAGCCAAGTCGGACAGAGGAACACTGAAGCTTTCTTT. Translating it yields CASSQVGQRNTEAFF.